The 22 T cell receptor beta chains in this list originate from one sample, sequenced in a study of T cells after yellow fever vaccination. TCRdb itself ran the 5' RACE reads through MiXCR, one entry per CDR3 protein. The sample carries approximately 550,000 distinct CDR3 sequences, about a fifth recorded once. This material consisted of PBMCs, taken 15 days after the yellow fever booster vaccination. These receptors were collected from a man aged 30 to 39 who received the YFV17D yellow fever vaccine.

This clonotype has just a few counts. The CDR3 is CSTLLADKNTDTQYF. Here the CDR3 DNA reads TGCAGCACCCTCCTCGCGGACAAAAACACAGATACGCAGTATTTT. The chain is built from TRBV29-1 and TRBJ2-3; D is perhaps TRBD1 (5 bases). From germline, CDR1 is SQVTM and CDR2 ANQGSEA. V was shortened by 8 bases and J by 2 bases, with 20 bases between the two germline ends. The CDR3 is 15 residues long.

The chain has TRBV24-1 and TRBJ2-3; tentative D call: TRBD2 (6 bases). This CDR3 contains 14 residues. V lost 9 bases and J 6 bases, leaving 18 bases between the germline ends. In germline, CDR1 is KGHDR, CDR2 SFDVKD. The CDR3 reads CATGTSFGADTQYF. DNA for the CDR3: TGTGCCACCGGAACTAGCTTTGGGGCGGATACGCAGTATTTT.

The chain has TRBV20-1 and TRBJ2-7, with a weak D call TRBD1 (6 bases). V was trimmed by 3 bases and J by 5 bases, leaving 20 bases between them. In germline, CDR1 is DFQATT, CDR2 SNEGSKA (reference sequence). This CDR3 is 15 amino acids long. DNA of the CDR3: TGCAGTGCTAGCGGTTCCAGGACAGCATCCAACGAGCAGTACTTC. The encoded protein is CSASGSRTASNEQYF.

This clonotype was observed a few times. The chain carries TRBV5-1 and TRBJ2-5; D is unresolved. Germline values: CDR1 SGHRS, CDR2 YFSETQ. The CDR3 totals 12 residues. Between the trimmed V and J ends, which lost 0 bases and 6 bases, there was a span of 6 bases. CDR3 in amino acids: CASSLGPQTQYF. For the CDR3, the DNA is TGCGCCAGCAGCTTGGGCCCACAGACCCAGTACTTC.

This clonotype was seen more than once but under ten times. The chain is built from TRBV7-2 and TRBJ2-2; D call uncertain. The length of the CDR3 is 15 residues. The ends were cut back, 6 bases at V and 0 bases at J, with 11 bases in the middle. Germline CDR1 reads SGHTA; CDR2 reads FQGNSA. The CDR3 sequence: CASRETGSNTGELFF. CDR3 sequence (DNA): TGTGCCAGCAGGGAAACGGGCTCGAACACCGGGGAGCTGTTTTTT.

The chain recombines TRBV11-2 with TRBJ2-5; possible D gene TRBD1, 5 bases. The CDR3 is made up of 12 amino acids. Germline V lookup: CDR1 SGHAT, CDR2 FQNNGV. Deletions cut 6 bases from V and 4 bases from J, with 9 bases between. The CDR3 nucleotides read TGTGCCAGCAGGTATAGGGGAGAGACCCAGTACTTC. It is translated as CASRYRGETQYF. Filled out from reference TRBV11-2 and TRBJ2-5, the complete variable domain reads EAGVAQSPRYKIIEKRQSVAFWCNPISGHATLYWYQQILGQGPKLLIQFQNNGVVDDSQLPKDRFSAERLKGVDSTLKIQPAKLEDSAVYLCASRYRGETQYFGPGTRLLVL.

This chain uses TRBV19 with TRBJ2-5; possibly TRBD1 or TRBD2 for D (5 bases each). V was shortened by 8 bases and J by 10 bases, with 17 bases between the two germline ends. The CDR3 is 12 residues long. Germline CDR1 LNHDA, CDR2 SQIVND (reference sequence). The chain's CDR3 is CASSEGPGDQYF. CDR3 nucleotides: TGTGCCAGTTCAGAGGGGCCCGGGGACCAGTACTTC.

This clonotype was counted a few times. The chain combines TRBV7-8 with TRBJ2-5; no definite D call. This CDR3 region has 16 residues. V lost 7 bases to trimming and J lost 1 base, with 19 bases between them. Germline V gene data show CDR1 as SGHVS and CDR2 as FQNEAQ. In DNA form, the CDR3 reads TGTGCCAGCACCCGCAGTCGTCCCCTCAGCCAAGAGACCCAGTACTTC. As protein: CASTRSRPLSQETQYF.

This clonotype was seen only a few times. This chain joins TRBV11-2 and TRBJ2-1; possibly TRBD1 or TRBD2 for D (5 bases each). This CDR3 spans 16 amino acids. Trimming cost V 3 bases and J 6 bases, with 18 bases left between them. Germline-derived CDR1 and CDR2 are SGHAT and FQNNGV. The CDR3 region has the DNA TGTGCCAGCAGCTTGGAATGGGACCTAGGATTCAATGAGCAGTTCTTC. Its translation: CASSLEWDLGFNEQFF.

The chain combines TRBV28 with TRBJ2-4, with a tentative D call TRBD2 (5 bases). Between the trimmed V and J ends, which lost 2 bases and 1 base, there was a span of 18 bases. This CDR3 contains 18 residues. From germline, CDR1 is MDHEN and CDR2 SYDVKM. The CDR3 nucleotides are TGTGCCAGCAGTTTACCCCGGAGGACCTTCCCGGCCAAAAACATTCAGTACTTC. Translation gives CASSLPRRTFPAKNIQYF.

Only a few counts were recorded for this clonotype. This chain uses TRBV28 with TRBJ2-7, with D unresolved. CDR1 and CDR2 from the germline V gene are MDHEN and SYDVKM. The length of the CDR3 is 13 residues. The ends were cut back, 5 bases at V and 7 bases at J, with 15 bases in the middle. Here the CDR3 reads CASSPNGPLEQYF. Written as DNA, the CDR3 is TGTGCCAGCAGTCCCAATGGGCCCTTAGAGCAGTACTTC. Supplemented by reference TRBV28 and TRBJ2-7, the full variable domain reads DVKVTQSSRYLVKRTGEKVFLECVQDMDHENMFWYRQDPGLGLRLIYFSYDVKMKEKGDIPEGYSVSREKKERFSLILESASTNQTSMYLCASSPNGPLEQYFGPGTRLTVT.

The rearrangement joins TRBV11-2 to TRBJ2-3, with 8 bases identical to TRBD1. There are 15 residues in the CDR3. From germline, CDR1 is SGHAT and CDR2 FQNNGV. J was trimmed by 2 bases and V by 5 bases; bases with no gene match: 6. The CDR3: CASSRTGKATDTQYF. CDR3 DNA sequence: TGTGCCAGCAGCCGGACAGGGAAAGCCACAGATACGCAGTATTTT.

This clonotype came up a few times. The chain uses TRBV9 and TRBJ2-7, with a tentative D call TRBD1 (6 bases). The CDR3 length is 14 residues. Germline V gene data show CDR1 as SGDLS and CDR2 as YYNGEE. Trimming shortened V by 0 bases and J by 6 bases, and 13 bases separated the two germline ends. The CDR3 DNA reads TGTGCCAGCAGCGTAGCTCCCGTGGGGGCCGAGCAGTACTTC. It is translated as CASSVAPVGAEQYF. Together with reference TRBV9 and TRBJ2-7, the CDR3 gives the full variable domain: DSGVTQTPKHLITATGQRVTLRCSPRSGDLSVYWYQQSLDQGLQFLIQYYNGEERAKGNILERFSAQQFPDLHSELNLSSLELGDSALYFCASSVAPVGAEQYFGPGTRLTVT.

The sample holds a few counts of this clonotype. The genes are TRBV10-3 and TRBJ2-2; 7 bases are shared with TRBD1. The CDR3 totals 16 residues. Trimming cost V 5 bases and J 4 bases; bases outside gene matches: 10. Per the germline V gene, CDR1 is ENHRY and CDR2 is SYGVKD. CDR3 bases: TGTGCCATCAGTAAAGGAAAGACAGGGAGCACCGGGGAGCTGTTTTTT. This translates into CAISKGKTGSTGELFF.

The chain links TRBV5-1 to TRBJ1-1; D is possibly TRBD1 (5 bases). V lost 4 bases, J lost 3 bases, and 10 bases lay in between. Germline loops: CDR1 SGHRS, CDR2 YFSETQ. The CDR3 loop spans 13 amino acids. CDR3 protein: CASSGGRDTEAFF. CDR3 nucleotides: TGCGCCAGCAGCGGGGGACGGGACACTGAAGCTTTCTTT.

This clonotype has a handful of counts. V usage is TRBV7-2 and J usage is TRBJ2-4; TRBD2 matches at 7 bases. In germline, CDR1 is SGHTA, CDR2 FQGNSA. Losses at the gene ends were 0 bases for V and 0 bases for J; bases not matched to a gene: 11. The CDR3 loop spans 19 amino acids. The CDR3 bases are TGTGCCAGCAGCTTAGCTAGGGCTAGCGGCGATCTAGCCAAAAACATTCAGTACTTC. Protein: CASSLARASGDLAKNIQYF.

V gene TRBV3-1 combines with J gene TRBJ2-7; TRBD1 matches at 8 bases. Germline V CDR1 and CDR2: LGHDT, YNNKEL (reference sequence). The CDR3 is 13 amino acids. J was trimmed by 6 bases and V by 2 bases; bases with no gene match: 3. The CDR3 region is CASSQTTGGEQYF. CDR3 DNA sequence: TGTGCCAGCAGCCAAACTACAGGGGGCGAGCAGTACTTC.

The chain uses TRBV20-1 and TRBJ2-2; 11 nucleotides match TRBD1. V was pared by 3 bases and J by 5 bases, with 5 bases of the junction left unmatched. The CDR3 covers 15 residues. Germline CDR1 reads DFQATT; CDR2 reads SNEGSKA (reference sequence). The CDR3 DNA sequence: TGCAGTGCTAGCTGGGGGGACAGGGGGACCGGGGAGCTGTTTTTT. Residues: CSASWGDRGTGELFF.

The V and J genes are TRBV6-5 and TRBJ1-4, with a tentative D call TRBD1 (5 bases). Germline values: CDR1 MNHEY, CDR2 SVGAGI. This CDR3 has 15 amino acids. The V end lost 2 bases, the J end lost 3 bases, and 10 bases lay between the germline ends. The CDR3 DNA sequence: TGTGCCAGCAGTTACGCCGACAGCCCTAATGAAAAACTGTTTTTT. Residues: CASSYADSPNEKLFF.

The CDR3 region has the DNA TGCGCCAGCAGCCCCGAAGCGGGCTTTCCCTACGAGCAGTACTTC. This codes for CASSPEAGFPYEQYF. The V gene is TRBV4-1, the J gene TRBJ2-7, with D perhaps matching TRBD2 (6 bases). This CDR3 is 15 amino acids long. Germline assignment: CDR1 MGHRA and CDR2 YSYEKL. V was shortened by 4 bases and J by 2 bases, with 15 bases between the two germline ends.

This clonotype has more than one count but fewer than ten. The genes are TRBV20-1 and TRBJ2-3; possibly TRBD2 for D (5 bases). V shed 6 bases and J shed 5 bases, with 12 bases lying between them. Germline V CDR1 and CDR2: DFQATT, SNEGSKA (reference sequence). This CDR3 has 12 residues. CDR3 in DNA: TGCAGTGCCACTTACGCGGGAGATACGCAGTATTTT. As protein: CSATYAGDTQYF.

This clonotype has a count of ten or more. V and J are TRBV12-3 or TRBV12-4 and TRBJ2-1; weak D call: TRBD1 (6 bases). This CDR3 spans 16 amino acids. Trimming took 3 bases from V and 4 from J, leaving 16 bases between them. CDR3 DNA: TGTGCCAGCAGTTTCAAGACAGGCCCTTTATACAATGAGCAGTTCTTC. Protein product: CASSFKTGPLYNEQFF.